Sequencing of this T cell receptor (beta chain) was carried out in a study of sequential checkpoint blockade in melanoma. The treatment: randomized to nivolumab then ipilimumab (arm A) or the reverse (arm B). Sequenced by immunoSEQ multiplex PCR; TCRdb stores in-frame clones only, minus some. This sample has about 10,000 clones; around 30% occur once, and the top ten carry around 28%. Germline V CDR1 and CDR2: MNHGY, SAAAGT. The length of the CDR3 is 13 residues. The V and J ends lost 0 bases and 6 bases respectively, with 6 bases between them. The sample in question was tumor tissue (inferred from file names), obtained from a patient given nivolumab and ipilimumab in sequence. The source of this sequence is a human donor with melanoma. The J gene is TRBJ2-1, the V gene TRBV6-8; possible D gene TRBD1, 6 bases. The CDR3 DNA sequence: TGTGCCAGCAGTTACTCGGGGGCCAATGAGCAGTTCTTC. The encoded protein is CASSYSGANEQFF.